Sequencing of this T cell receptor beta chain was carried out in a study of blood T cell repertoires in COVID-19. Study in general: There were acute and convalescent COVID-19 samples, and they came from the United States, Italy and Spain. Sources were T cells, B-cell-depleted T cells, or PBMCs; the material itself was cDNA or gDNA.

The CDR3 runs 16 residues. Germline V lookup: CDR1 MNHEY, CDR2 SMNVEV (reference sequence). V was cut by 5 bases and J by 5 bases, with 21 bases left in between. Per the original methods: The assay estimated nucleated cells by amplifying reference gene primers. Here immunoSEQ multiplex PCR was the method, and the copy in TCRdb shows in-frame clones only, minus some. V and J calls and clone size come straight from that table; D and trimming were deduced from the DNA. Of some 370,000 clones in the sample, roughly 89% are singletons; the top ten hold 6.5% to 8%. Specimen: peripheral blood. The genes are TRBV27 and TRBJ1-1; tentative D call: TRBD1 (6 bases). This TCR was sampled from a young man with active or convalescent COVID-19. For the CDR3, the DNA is TGTGCCAGCAGTGTAATACAGGGTAGGGGGAAAACTGAAGCTTTCTTT. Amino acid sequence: CASSVIQGRGKTEAFF.